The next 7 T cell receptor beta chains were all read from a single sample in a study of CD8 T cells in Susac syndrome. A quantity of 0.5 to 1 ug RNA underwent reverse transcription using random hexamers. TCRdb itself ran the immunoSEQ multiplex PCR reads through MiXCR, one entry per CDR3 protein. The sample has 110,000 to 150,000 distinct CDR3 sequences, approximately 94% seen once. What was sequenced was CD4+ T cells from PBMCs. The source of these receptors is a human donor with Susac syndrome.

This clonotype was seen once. The CDR3 DNA reads TGTGCCAGCAGCCTACCTCATTTAGCGGGAGGGCTTACGGAGGATACGCAGTATTTT. It is translated as CASSLPHLAGGLTEDTQYF. The chain has TRBV3-1 and TRBJ2-3; 11 nucleotides agree with TRBD2. Germline lookup yields CDR1 LGHDT and CDR2 YNNKEL (reference sequence). CDR3 length equals 19 residues. J lost 6 bases, V lost 4 bases, and 18 bases had no gene match.

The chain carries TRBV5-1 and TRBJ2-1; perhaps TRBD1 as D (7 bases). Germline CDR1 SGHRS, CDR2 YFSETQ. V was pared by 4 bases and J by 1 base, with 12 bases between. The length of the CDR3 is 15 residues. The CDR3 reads CASSAEGASYNEQFF. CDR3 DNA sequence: TGCGCCAGCAGCGCGGAGGGGGCATCCTACAATGAGCAGTTCTTC.

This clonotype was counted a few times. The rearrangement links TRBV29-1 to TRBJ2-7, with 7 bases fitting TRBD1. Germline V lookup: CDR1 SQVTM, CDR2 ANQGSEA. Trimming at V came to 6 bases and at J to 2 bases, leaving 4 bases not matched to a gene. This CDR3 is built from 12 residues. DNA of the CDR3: TGCAGCGTCGGGACAGTTACCTACGAGCAGTACTTC. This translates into CSVGTVTYEQYF.

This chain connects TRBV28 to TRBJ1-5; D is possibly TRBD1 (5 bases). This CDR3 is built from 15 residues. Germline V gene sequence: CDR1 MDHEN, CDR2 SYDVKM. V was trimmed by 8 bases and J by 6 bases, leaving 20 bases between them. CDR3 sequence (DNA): TGTGCCAGCGGGGGTCAGGGAGTTTTGGGTCAGCCCCAGCATTTT. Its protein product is CASGGQGVLGQPQHF.

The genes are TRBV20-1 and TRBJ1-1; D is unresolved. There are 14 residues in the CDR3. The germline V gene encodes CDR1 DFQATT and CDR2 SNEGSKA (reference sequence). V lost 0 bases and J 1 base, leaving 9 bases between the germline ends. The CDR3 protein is CSARDNSGNTEAFF. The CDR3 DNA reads TGCAGTGCTAGAGATAATTCGGGGAACACTGAAGCTTTCTTT.

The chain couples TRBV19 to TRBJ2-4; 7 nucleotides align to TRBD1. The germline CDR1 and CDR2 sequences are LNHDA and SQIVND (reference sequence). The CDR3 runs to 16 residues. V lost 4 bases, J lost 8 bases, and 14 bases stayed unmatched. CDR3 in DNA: TGTGCCAGTAGTAAAGATCGGGACAGCGGCGCAGACATTCAGTACTTC. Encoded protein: CASSKDRDSGADIQYF.

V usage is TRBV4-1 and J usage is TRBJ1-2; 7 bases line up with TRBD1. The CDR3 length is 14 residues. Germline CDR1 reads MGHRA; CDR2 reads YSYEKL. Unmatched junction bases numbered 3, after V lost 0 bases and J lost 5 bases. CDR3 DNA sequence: TGCGCCAGCAGCCAAGAAGGGACAGTATATGGCTACACCTTC. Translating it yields CASSQEGTVYGYTF.